This T cell receptor (beta chain) was observed in a study of shared clonotypes between healthy human individuals. Findings and limits, study-wide: The low donor count limited represented genetic and exposure-history diversity.

Repertoires were generated with immunoSEQ multiplex PCR, while TCRdb's copy carries only in-frame clones and drops some. The repertoire holds approximately 500,000 clones, with around 74% as singletons. The CDR3 length is 13 residues. After removal of 5 bases from V and 3 bases from J, the junction contained 1 base not matched to a gene. CDR1 is WNHNN and CDR2 is SYGVQD in the germline V gene (reference sequence). In the case of this clone: The antigen is not known. One base away lies a much larger clone, so this may be a sequencing read error.

Input material: PBMCs. The J gene is TRBJ1-1, the V gene TRBV10-1, with 9 bases identical to TRBD1. The source of this sequence is a woman aged 40 to 49 in good health. Some clones in this sample may be carry-over from other donors' samples. CDR3 loop: CASSRQGDTEAFF. CDR3 bases: TGCGCCAGCAGTAGACAGGGGGACACTGAAGCTTTCTTT.